Presented here are 15 T cell receptor beta chains from one specimen sequenced in a study of brain T cells in children with intractable seizures. Sequencing used immunoSEQ multiplex PCR; TCRdb keeps in-frame clones, though not all of them. Of 50,000 to 80,000 clones listed, about 96% are singletons. The material sequenced was peripheral blood, taken at surgery. The source is a boy under two years old with focal cortical dysplasia and intractable seizures.

The chain has TRBV5-4 and TRBJ2-2; 9 bases agree with TRBD1. The germline V gene has CDR1 SGHNT and CDR2 YYREEE (reference sequence). The CDR3 is 14 residues long. The V and J ends lost 3 bases and 6 bases, in that order; junction bases with no gene match: 3. The CDR3 region is CASSWRQGAGELFF. CDR3 DNA sequence: TGTGCCAGCAGCTGGCGACAGGGGGCCGGGGAGCTGTTTTTT.

This rearrangement joins TRBV3-1 (or the pseudogene TRBV3-2) to TRBJ1-6; TRBD1 is a possible D gene (5 bases). The germline V gene encodes CDR1 LGHDT and CDR2 YNNKEL (reference sequence). V was pared by 5 bases and J by 8 bases, with 10 bases between. The CDR3 runs to 13 residues. The CDR3 nucleotides read TGTGCCAGCAGCTTAGTGGGGGATTCACCCCTCCACTTT. This sequence encodes CASSLVGDSPLHF.

The rearrangement links TRBV4-1 to TRBJ1-1; no reliable D call. CDR3 length: 18 residues. From germline, CDR1 is MGHRA and CDR2 YSYEKL. V was clipped by 6 bases and J by 6 bases, with 29 bases between them. The CDR3 nucleotides are TGCGCCAGCAGGTCGATCAGGCAGGCGCTTCTTAATGGCGCTGAAGCTTTCTTT. Its translation is CASRSIRQALLNGAEAFF.

The CDR3 reads CASSKGVGVSSYEQYF. In DNA form, the CDR3 reads TGTGCCAGCAGCAAAGGGGTAGGGGTAAGCTCCTACGAGCAGTACTTC. The chain employs TRBV21-1 and TRBJ2-7; no DNA check was done on the table's D call, TRBD1. TRBV21-1 is annotated as a pseudogene. The CDR3 length is 16 residues.

The V and J genes are TRBV7-9 and TRBJ1-4, with a possible D match to TRBD1 (6 bases). This CDR3 is built from 17 residues. The V and J ends lost 5 bases and 3 bases respectively, with 19 bases between them. Looked up from germline, CDR1 is SEHNR and CDR2 is FQNEAQ (reference sequence). The CDR3 nucleotides read TGTGCCAGCAGCCCCCGGGGGGGGCCTCTCTCTAATGAAAAACTGTTTTTT. Translation: CASSPRGGPLSNEKLFF.

This chain uses TRBV10-3 with TRBJ2-3, with 9 positions matching TRBD1. The CDR3 is 14 residues long. Germline CDR1 and CDR2: ENHRY and SYGVKD. V lost 6 bases and J lost 2; bases outside the gene matches: 3. CDR3: CAIRRTGDTDTQYF. The DNA for the CDR3 is TGTGCCATCAGGCGGACAGGGGACACAGATACGCAGTATTTT.

V is TRBV28 and J is TRBJ1-2; 10 bases fit TRBD1. This CDR3 has 14 amino acids. Germline values: CDR1 MDHEN, CDR2 SYDVKM. With V trimmed by 6 bases and J by 4 bases, 5 bases remained unmatched. CDR3: CASRRGQGGYGYTF. The CDR3 coding sequence is TGTGCCAGCAGACGCGGACAGGGGGGCTATGGCTACACCTTC.

The rearrangement links TRBV28 to TRBJ1-1, with D perhaps TRBD1 (5 bases). The CDR3 runs 12 residues. The V gene lost 6 bases and the J gene lost 5 bases, with 10 bases spanning the gap. Germline V gene sequence: CDR1 MDHEN, CDR2 SYDVKM. The DNA of the CDR3 is TGTGCCAGCAGCGAAGGGGTAACTGAAGCTTTCTTT. Amino acid sequence: CASSEGVTEAFF.

The chain is built from TRBV4-2 and TRBJ2-3, with TRBD2 matching 13 bases. The CDR3 totals 16 residues. Germline V gene lookup returns CDR1 LGHNA and CDR2 YNFKEQ. V was pared by 3 bases and J by 6 bases, with 6 bases of the junction left unmatched. This CDR3 is CASSQAGLAGADTQYF. The CDR3 DNA reads as TGTGCCAGCAGCCAGGCTGGACTAGCGGGAGCGGATACGCAGTATTTT.

The chain uses TRBV2 and TRBJ2-7, with TRBD1 matching 9 bases. Trimming cost V 6 bases and J 5 bases; bases outside gene matches: 8. Per the germline V gene, CDR1 is SNHLY and CDR2 is FYNNEI. The CDR3 contains 14 residues. CDR3 coding DNA: TGTGCCAGCAGCCTGGACAGGGGTGTCAACGAGCAGTACTTC. Translation gives CASSLDRGVNEQYF.

V and J are TRBV5-4 and TRBJ1-2; D is uncertain. This CDR3 contains 15 residues. The ends were cut back, 4 bases at V and 5 bases at J, with 18 bases in the middle. Germline V lookup: CDR1 SGHNT, CDR2 YYREEE (reference sequence). The CDR3 here is CASSPGLRTTYGYTF. CDR3 nucleotides: TGTGCCAGCAGCCCAGGACTGAGGACCACTTATGGCTACACCTTC.

This sequence joins TRBV7-7 and TRBJ2-3; D unresolved. The CDR3 covers 13 residues. V was clipped by 5 bases and J by 1 base, with 7 bases between them. The germline gives CDR1 SSHAT, CDR2 FNYEAQ (reference sequence). The CDR3 spells CASSRPGTDTQYF. CDR3 bases: TGTGCCAGCAGCCGCCCCGGCACAGATACGCAGTATTTT.

This chain links TRBV4-1 with TRBJ1-2; a possible D gene is TRBD1 (5 bases). Per germline, CDR1 MGHRA and CDR2 YSYEKL. V was clipped by 1 base and J by 1 base, with 10 bases between them. The CDR3 totals 15 residues. Written as DNA, the CDR3 is TGCGCCAGCAGCCAAGTAACAGGACATAACTATGGCTACACCTTC. It specifies CASSQVTGHNYGYTF.

The V and J genes are TRBV6-5 and TRBJ2-3; D perhaps matches TRBD2 (7 bases). The CDR3 runs 14 residues. V shed 7 bases and J shed 0 bases, with 11 bases lying between them. The germline gives CDR1 MNHEY, CDR2 SVGAGI. CDR3 amino acids: CASTRGGSTDTQYF. The CDR3 nucleotides are TGTGCCAGCACGAGGGGGGGAAGCACAGATACGCAGTATTTT.

V gene TRBV6-5 combines with J gene TRBJ2-1; TRBD2 agrees at 8 bases. Germline V CDR1 and CDR2: MNHEY, SVGAGI. The V segment lost 6 bases and the J segment 7 bases; nucleotides outside the gene matches: 5. The CDR3 length is 13 residues. CDR3 sequence: CASRPSGSNEQFF. The CDR3 coding sequence is TGTGCCAGCAGGCCTAGCGGGTCTAATGAGCAGTTCTTC.